The clone carrying this T cell receptor beta chain was seen repeatedly, ten times or more. The target antigen is unknown. Trimming shortened V by 7 bases and J by 2 bases, and 9 bases separated the two germline ends. The germline V gene has CDR1 MDHEN and CDR2 SYDVKM. The CDR3 consists of 13 residues. Using RNA transcripts as the source, TCR beta CDR3 regions were amplified. HTBI primers were the set used in a first-round RT-PCR of the TCR CDR3. Each CDR3 protein is one row after TCRdb ran MiXCR on the multiplex PCR reads. The sample gives some 620,000 distinct CDR3 sequences, roughly 17% of which show up once; less than 4.5% is in the top ten. Stable Graves' hyperthyroidism meant no ophthalmopathy progression within 18 months. The record originates from a study of T cells in Graves' hyperthyroidism and ophthalmopathy. Study at large: Peripheral blood was secured at the point of initial diagnosis, before any treatment.

General study points: Ophthalmopathy onset followed model prediction by a median about 6.9 months. Blood also held most thyroid clonotypes expanded beyond 0.001.

Sequenced material: blood. The chain uses TRBV28 and TRBJ1-5, with D hard to call. This receptor was taken from a woman aged 25 to 39 with Graves' hyperthyroidism. In nucleotides, the CDR3 is TGTGCCAGCAACTTAATGGGCAATCAGCCCCAGCATTTT. Translating it yields CASNLMGNQPQHF. The full variable domain, its missing parts supplied by reference TRBV28 and TRBJ1-5, is DVKVTQSSRYLVKRTGEKVFLECVQDMDHENMFWYRQDPGLGLRLIYFSYDVKMKEKGDIPEGYSVSREKKERFSLILESASTNQTSMYLCASNLMGNQPQHFGDGTRLSIL.